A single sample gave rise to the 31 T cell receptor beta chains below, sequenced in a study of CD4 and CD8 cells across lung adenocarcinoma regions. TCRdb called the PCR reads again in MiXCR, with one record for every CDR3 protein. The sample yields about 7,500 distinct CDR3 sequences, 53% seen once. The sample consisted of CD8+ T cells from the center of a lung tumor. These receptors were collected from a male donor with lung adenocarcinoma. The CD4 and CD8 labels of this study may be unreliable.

The CDR3 region has the DNA TGTGCCAGCAGTGAACTCCCCAGCACAGATACGCAGTATTTT. Protein product: CASSELPSTDTQYF. The chain couples TRBV6-1 to TRBJ2-3; D ambiguous. The CDR3 loop spans 14 amino acids. Trimming cost V 2 bases and J 0 bases, with 6 bases left between them. CDR1 and CDR2 (germline): MNHNS, SASEGT.

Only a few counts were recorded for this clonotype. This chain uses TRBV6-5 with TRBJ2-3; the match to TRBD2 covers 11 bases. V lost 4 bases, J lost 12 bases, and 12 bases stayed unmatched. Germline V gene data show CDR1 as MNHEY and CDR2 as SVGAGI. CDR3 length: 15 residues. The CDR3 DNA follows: TGTGCCAGCAGTTCCCCCGGGACTAGCGGAGAGACCCAGTATTTT. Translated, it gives CASSSPGTSGETQYF.

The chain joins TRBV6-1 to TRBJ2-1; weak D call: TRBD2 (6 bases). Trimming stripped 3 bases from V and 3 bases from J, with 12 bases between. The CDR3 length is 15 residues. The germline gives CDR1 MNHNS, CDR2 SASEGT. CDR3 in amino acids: CASSEGGGDYNEQFF. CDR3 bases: TGTGCCAGCAGTGAGGGCGGAGGGGACTACAATGAGCAGTTCTTC.

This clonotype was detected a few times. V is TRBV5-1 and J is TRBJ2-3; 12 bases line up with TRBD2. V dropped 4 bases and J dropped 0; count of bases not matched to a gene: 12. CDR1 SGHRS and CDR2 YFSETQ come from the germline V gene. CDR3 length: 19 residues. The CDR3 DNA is TGCGCCAGCAGCCCCCTAGGACTAGCGGGGACTGCTAGCACAGATACGCAGTATTTT. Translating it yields CASSPLGLAGTASTDTQYF.

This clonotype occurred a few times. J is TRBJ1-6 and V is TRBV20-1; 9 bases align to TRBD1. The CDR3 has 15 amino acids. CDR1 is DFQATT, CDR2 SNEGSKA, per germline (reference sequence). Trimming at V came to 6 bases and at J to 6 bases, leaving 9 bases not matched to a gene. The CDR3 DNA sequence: TGCAGTGCCGTAACAGGGGGCGCGCCTAATTCACCCCTCCACTTT. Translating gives CSAVTGGAPNSPLHF.

The CDR3 sequence is CASSEYVTSGAQYF. The CDR3 nucleotides are TGTGCCAGCAGTGAATACGTGACTAGCGGAGCCCAGTACTTC. The chain combines TRBV25-1 with TRBJ2-5, with 9 bases lining up with TRBD2. The CDR3 is 14 residues long. Trimming removed 0 bases from V and 9 bases from J; junction bases left unmatched: 5. The germline V gene encodes CDR1 MGHDK and CDR2 SYGVNS.

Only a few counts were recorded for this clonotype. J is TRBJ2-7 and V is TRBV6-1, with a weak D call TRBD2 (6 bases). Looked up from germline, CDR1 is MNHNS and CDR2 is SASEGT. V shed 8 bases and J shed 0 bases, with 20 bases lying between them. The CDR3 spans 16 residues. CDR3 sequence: CASCRSRDSSSYEQYF. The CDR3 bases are TGTGCCAGCTGCCGCAGCCGGGACTCGAGCTCCTACGAGCAGTACTTC.

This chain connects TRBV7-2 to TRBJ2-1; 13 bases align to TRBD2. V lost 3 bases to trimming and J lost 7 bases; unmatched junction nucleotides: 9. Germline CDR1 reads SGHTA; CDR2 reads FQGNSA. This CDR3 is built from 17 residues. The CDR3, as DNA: TGTGCCAGCAGCTTTGCCGGGACTAGCGGGATCGTTAATGAGCAGTTCTTC. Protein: CASSFAGTSGIVNEQFF.

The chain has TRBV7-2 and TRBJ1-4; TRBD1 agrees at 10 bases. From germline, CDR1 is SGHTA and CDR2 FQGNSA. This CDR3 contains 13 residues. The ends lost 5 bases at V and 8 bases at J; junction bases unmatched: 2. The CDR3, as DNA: TGTGCCAGCAGCAGGACAGGGGGAGAAAAACTGTTTTTT. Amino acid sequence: CASSRTGGEKLFF.

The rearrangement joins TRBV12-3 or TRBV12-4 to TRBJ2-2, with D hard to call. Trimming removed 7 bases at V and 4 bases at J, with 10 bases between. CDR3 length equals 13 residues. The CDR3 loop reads CASTLGVTGELFF. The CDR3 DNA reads TGTGCCAGCACCTTAGGTGTCACCGGGGAGCTGTTTTTT.

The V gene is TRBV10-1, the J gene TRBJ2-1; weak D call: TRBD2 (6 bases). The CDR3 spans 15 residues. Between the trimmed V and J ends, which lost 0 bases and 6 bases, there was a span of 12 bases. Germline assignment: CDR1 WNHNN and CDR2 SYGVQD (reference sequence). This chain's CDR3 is CASSESGGNVNEQFF. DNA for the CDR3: TGCGCCAGCAGTGAGTCTGGCGGGAATGTCAATGAGCAGTTCTTC.

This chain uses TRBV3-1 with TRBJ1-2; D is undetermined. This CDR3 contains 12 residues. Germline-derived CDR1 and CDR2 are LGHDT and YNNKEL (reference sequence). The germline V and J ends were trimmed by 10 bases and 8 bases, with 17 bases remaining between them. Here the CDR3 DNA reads TGTGCCACCCCTGGAACCGACGGGGGCTACACCTTC. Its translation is CATPGTDGGYTF.

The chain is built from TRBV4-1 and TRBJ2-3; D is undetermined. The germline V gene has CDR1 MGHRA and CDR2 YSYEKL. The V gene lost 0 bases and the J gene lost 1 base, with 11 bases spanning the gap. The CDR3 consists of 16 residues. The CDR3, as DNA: TGCGCCAGCAGCCAAGATCGGGTCACTCGCACAGATACGCAGTATTTT. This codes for CASSQDRVTRTDTQYF.

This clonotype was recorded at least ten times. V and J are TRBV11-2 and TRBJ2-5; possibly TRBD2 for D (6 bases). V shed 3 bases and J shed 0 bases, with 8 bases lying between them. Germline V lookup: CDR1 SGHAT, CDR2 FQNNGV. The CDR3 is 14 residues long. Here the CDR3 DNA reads TGTGCCAGCAGCTTCGGGGACTACCAAGAGACCCAGTACTTC. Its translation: CASSFGDYQETQYF.

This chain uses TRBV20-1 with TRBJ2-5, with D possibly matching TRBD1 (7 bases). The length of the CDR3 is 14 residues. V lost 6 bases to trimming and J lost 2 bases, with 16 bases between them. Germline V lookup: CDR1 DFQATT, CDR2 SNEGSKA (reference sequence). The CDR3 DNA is TGCAGTGCCAGGGGGGACATCGTACAAGAGACCCAGTACTTC. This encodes CSARGDIVQETQYF.

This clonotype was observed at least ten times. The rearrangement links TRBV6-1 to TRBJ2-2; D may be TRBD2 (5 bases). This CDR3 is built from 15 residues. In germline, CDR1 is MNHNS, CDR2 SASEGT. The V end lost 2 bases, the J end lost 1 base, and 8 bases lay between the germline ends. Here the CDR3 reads CASSELGRNTGELFF. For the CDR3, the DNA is TGTGCCAGCAGTGAACTGGGGAGGAACACCGGGGAGCTGTTTTTT.

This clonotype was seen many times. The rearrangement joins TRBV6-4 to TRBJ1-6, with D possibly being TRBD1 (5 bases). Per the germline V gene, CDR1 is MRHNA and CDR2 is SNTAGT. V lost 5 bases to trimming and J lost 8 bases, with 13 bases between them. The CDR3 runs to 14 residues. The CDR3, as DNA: TGTGCCAGCAGTATACAGGAAACGGATTCACCCCTCCACTTT. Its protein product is CASSIQETDSPLHF.

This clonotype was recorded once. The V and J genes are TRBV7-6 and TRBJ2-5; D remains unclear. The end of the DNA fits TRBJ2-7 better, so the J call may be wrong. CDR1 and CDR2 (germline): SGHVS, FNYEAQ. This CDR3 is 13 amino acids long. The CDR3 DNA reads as TGTGCCAGCAGCTTAGGACAACCGAACGAGCAGTACTTC. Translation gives CASSLGQPNEQYF.

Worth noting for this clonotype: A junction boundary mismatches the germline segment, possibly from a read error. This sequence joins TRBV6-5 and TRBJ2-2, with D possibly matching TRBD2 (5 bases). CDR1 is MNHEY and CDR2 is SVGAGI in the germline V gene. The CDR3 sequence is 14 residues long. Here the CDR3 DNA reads TGTGCGAGCAGTTACGTCGTGAACACCGGGGAGCTTTTTTTT. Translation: CASSYVVNTGELFF.

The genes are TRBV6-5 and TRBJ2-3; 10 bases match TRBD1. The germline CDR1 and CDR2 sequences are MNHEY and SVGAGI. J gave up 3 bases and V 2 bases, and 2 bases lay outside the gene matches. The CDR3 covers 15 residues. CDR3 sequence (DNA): TGTGCCAGCAGTTACGGGGACAGGGGAACAGATACGCAGTATTTT. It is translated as CASSYGDRGTDTQYF.

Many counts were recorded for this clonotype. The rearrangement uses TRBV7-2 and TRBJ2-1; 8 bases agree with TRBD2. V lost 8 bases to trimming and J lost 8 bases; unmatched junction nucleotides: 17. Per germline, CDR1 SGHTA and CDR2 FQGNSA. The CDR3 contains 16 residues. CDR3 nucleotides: TGTGCCAGCCATTCTCCAAAGCGGGGGCCGGTGGATGAGCAGTTCTTC. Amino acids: CASHSPKRGPVDEQFF.

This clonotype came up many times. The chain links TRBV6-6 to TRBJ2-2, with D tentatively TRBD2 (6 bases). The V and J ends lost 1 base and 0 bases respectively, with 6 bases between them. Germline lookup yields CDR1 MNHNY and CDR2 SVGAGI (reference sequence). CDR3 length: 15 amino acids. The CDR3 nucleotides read TGTGCCAGCAGTTACTGGGGGGCGAACACCGGGGAGCTGTTTTTT. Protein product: CASSYWGANTGELFF.

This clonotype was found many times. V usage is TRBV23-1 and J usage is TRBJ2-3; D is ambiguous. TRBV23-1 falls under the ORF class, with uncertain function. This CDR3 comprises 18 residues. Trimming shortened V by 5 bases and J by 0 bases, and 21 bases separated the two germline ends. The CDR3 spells CASSTSRLWASSTDTQYF. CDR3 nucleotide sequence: TGCGCCAGCAGTACCTCCCGGCTCTGGGCTTCTAGCACAGATACGCAGTATTTT.

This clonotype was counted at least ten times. In DNA form, the CDR3 reads TGTGCCAGCAGTTTGGGCCGGGGCTCCTACAATGAGCAGTTCTTC. Translation gives CASSLGRGSYNEQFF. V and J are TRBV6-6 and TRBJ2-1; maybe TRBD2 (5 bases). Trimming stripped 4 bases from V and 0 bases from J, with 10 bases between. Germline values: CDR1 MNHNY, CDR2 SVGAGI (reference sequence). The CDR3 has 15 residues.

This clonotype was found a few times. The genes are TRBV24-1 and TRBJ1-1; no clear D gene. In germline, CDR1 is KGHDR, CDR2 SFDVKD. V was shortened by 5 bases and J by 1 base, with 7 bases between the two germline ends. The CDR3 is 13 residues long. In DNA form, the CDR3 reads TGTGCCACCAGTGCGGCTGGGAACACTGAAGCTTTCTTT. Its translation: CATSAAGNTEAFF.

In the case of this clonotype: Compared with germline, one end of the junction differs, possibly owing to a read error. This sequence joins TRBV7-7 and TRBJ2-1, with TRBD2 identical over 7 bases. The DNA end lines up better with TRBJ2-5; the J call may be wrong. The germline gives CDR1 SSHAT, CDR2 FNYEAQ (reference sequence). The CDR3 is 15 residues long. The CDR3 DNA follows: TGTGCTAGCAGCTTCCCGTGGGAGGGGAGAGAGACCCAGTACTTC. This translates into CASSFPWEGRETQYF.

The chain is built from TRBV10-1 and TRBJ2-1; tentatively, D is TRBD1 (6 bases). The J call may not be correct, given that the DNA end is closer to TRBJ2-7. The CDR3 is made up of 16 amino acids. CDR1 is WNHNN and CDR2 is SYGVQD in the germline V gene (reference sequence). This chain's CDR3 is CASGIRVVTGPYEQYF. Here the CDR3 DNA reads TGCGCCAGCGGCATCCGGGTCGTGACAGGCCCCTACGAGCAGTACTTC.

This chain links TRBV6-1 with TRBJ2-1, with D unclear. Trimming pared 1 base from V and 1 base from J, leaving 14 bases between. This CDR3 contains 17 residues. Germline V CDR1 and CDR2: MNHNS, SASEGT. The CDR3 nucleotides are TGTGCCAGCAGTGAAGGCCTGGCGGACGGTTCCTACAATGAGCAGTTCTTC. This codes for CASSEGLADGSYNEQFF.

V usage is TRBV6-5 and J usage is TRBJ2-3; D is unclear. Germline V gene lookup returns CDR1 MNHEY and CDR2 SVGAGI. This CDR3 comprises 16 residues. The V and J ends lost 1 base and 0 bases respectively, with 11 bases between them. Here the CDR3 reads CASSYYAEKSTDTQYF. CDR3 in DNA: TGTGCCAGCAGTTACTATGCCGAGAAGAGCACAGATACGCAGTATTTT.

In DNA, the CDR3 is TGCGCCAGCAGTGAAACACCTCCCCCCGAGCAGTACTTC. It yields the protein CASSETPPPEQYF. The chain carries TRBV10-2 and TRBJ2-5; D remains unclear. The last part of the DNA fits TRBJ2-7 better; the J call may be wrong. Germline loops: CDR1 WSHSY, CDR2 SAAADI. CDR3 length: 13 residues.

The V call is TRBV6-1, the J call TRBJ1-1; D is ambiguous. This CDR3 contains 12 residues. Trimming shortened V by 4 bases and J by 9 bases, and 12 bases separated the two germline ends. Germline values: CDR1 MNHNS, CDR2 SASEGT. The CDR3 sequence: CASSVEGKKAFF. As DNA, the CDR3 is TGTGCCAGCAGTGTCGAGGGAAAAAAAGCTTTCTTT.